This TCR beta chain came from a study of cytomegalovirus exposure and HLA in healthy donors. Study information: Of some 410 genotyped donors, roughly 80% grouped in the Caucasian-associated ancestry cluster. The study, taken as a whole, reports: Most TCR sequences were seen very rarely across donors, but some public TCRs occurred in many. Common viral pathogens (according to a later analysis) appeared linked to several of the most significant clusters.

With 60 Vbeta and 13 Jbeta primers, the PCR was carried out. Only in-frame clones appear in the TCRdb table, and some are missing; sequencing was by immunoSEQ multiplex PCR. The sample includes 150,000 to 200,000 clones, 60% to 85% seen only once; the top ten take roughly 7.3%. On this clone: Antigen: not known.

Participants comprised healthy donors of bone marrow. The germline gives CDR1 GTSNPN, CDR2 SVGIG (reference sequence). This CDR3 region has 13 residues. After removal of 3 bases from V and 2 bases from J, the junction contained 3 bases not matched to a gene. J is TRBJ2-5 and V is TRBV30; TRBD1 matches at 7 bases. The sequence derives from a male donor in good health and CMV-seropositive. Input material: PBMCs. For the CDR3, the DNA is TGTGCCTGGAGCCTGGGACAGCAAGAGACCCAGTACTTC. Protein sequence: CAWSLGQQETQYF.